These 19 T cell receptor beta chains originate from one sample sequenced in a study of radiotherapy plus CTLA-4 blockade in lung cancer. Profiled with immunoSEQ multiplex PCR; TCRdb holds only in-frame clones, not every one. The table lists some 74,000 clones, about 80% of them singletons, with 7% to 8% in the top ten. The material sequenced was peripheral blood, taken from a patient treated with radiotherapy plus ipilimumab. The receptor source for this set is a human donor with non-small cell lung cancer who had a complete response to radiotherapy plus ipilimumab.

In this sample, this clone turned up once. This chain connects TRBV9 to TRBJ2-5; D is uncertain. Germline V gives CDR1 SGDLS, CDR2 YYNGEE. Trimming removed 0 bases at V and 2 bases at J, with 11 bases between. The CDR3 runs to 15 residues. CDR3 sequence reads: CASSVVGNPQETQYF. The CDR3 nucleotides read TGTGCCAGCAGCGTAGTGGGAAATCCACAAGAGACCCAGTACTTC.

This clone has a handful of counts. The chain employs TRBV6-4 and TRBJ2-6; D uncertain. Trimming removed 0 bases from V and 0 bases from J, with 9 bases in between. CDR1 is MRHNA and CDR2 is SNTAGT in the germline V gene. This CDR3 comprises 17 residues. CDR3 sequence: CASSDSSPGSGANVLTF. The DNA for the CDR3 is TGTGCCAGCAGTGACTCGTCTCCGGGCTCTGGGGCCAACGTCCTGACTTTC.

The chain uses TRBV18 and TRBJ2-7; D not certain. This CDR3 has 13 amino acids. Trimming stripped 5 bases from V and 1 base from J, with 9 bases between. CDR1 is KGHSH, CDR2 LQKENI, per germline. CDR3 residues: CASSSLGSYEQYV. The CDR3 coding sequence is TGTGCCAGCTCATCTCTGGGTTCCTACGAGCAGTACGTC.

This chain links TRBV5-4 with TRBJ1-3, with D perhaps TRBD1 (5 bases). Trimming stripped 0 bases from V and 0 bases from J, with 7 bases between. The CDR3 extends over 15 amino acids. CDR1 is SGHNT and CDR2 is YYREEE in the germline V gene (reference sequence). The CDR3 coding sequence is TGTGCCAGCAGCTTGGGACAGAGCTCTGGAAACACCATATATTTT. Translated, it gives CASSLGQSSGNTIYF.

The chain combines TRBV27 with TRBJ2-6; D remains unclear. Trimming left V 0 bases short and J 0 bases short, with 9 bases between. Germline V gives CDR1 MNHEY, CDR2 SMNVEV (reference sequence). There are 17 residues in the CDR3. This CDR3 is CASSLSLRISGANVLTF. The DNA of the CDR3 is TGTGCCAGCAGTTTATCGTTGCGGATCTCTGGGGCCAACGTCCTGACTTTC.

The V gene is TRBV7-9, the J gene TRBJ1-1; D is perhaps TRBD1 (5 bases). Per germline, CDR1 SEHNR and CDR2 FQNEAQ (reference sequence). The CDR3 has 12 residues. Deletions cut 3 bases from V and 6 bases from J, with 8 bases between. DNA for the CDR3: TGTGCCAGCAGCTTCGGGGGGGCTGAAGCTTTCTTT. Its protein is CASSFGGAEAFF. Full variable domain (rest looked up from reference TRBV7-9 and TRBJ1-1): DTGVSQNPRHKITKRGQNVTFRCDPISEHNRLYWYRQTLGQGPEFLTYFQNEAQLEKSRLLSDRFSAERPKGSFSTLEIQRTEQGDSAMYLCASSFGGAEAFFGQGTRLTVV.

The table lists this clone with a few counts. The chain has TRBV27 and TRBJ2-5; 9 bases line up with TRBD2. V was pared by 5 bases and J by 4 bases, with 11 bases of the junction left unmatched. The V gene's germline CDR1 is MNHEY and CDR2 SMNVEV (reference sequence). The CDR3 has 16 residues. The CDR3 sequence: CASSASGALKIETQYF. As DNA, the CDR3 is TGTGCCAGCAGTGCTAGCGGGGCACTTAAGATAGAGACCCAGTACTTC.

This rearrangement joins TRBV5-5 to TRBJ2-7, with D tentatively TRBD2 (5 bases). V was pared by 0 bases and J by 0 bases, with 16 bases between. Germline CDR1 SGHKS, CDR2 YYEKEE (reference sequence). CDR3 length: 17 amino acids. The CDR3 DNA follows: TGTGCCAGCAGCTTGGGAAGAGGGCTACGGAGCTCCTACGAGCAGTACTTC. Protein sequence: CASSLGRGLRSSYEQYF.

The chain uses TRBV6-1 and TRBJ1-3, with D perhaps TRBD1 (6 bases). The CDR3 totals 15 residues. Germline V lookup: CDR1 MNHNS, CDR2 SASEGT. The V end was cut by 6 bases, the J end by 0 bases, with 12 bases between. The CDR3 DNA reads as TGTGCCAGCAGCCTAGGGGGATTCTCTGGAAACACCATATATTTT. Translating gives CASSLGGFSGNTIYF.

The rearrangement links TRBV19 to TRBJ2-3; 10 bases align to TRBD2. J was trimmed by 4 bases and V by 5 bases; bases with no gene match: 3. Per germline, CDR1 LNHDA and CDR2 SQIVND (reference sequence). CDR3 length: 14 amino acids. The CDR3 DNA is TGTGCCAGTAGTTCTAGCGGGAGCGCAGATACGCAGTATTTT. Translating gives CASSSSGSADTQYF.

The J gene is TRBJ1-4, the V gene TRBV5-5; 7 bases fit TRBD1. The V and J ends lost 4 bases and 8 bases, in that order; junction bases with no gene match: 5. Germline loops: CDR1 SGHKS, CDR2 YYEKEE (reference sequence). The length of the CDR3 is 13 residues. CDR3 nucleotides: TGTGCCAGCAGCGTATCGGACAGGGAAAAACTGTTTTTT. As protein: CASSVSDREKLFF.

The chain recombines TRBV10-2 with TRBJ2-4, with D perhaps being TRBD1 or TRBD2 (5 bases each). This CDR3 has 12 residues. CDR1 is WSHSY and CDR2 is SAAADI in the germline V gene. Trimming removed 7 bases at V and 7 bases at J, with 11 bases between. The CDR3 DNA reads TGCGCCAGCACCCCCGAGGGGAACATTCAGTACTTC. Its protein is CASTPEGNIQYF.

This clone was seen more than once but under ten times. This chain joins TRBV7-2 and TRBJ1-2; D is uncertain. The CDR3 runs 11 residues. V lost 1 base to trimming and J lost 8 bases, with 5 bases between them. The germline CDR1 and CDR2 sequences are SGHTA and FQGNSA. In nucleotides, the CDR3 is TGTGCCAGCAGCTTAGGTATGGGCTACACCTTC. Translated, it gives CASSLGMGYTF.

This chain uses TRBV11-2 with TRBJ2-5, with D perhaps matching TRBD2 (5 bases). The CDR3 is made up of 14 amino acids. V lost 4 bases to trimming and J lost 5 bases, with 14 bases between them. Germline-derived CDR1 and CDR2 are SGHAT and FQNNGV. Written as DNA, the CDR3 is TGTGCCAGCAGCTCCGCACTAGTTTCGGAGACCCAGTACTTC. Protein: CASSSALVSETQYF. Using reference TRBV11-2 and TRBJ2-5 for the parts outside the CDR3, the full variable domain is EAGVAQSPRYKIIEKRQSVAFWCNPISGHATLYWYQQILGQGPKLLIQFQNNGVVDDSQLPKDRFSAERLKGVDSTLKIQPAKLEDSAVYLCASSSALVSETQYFGPGTRLLVL.

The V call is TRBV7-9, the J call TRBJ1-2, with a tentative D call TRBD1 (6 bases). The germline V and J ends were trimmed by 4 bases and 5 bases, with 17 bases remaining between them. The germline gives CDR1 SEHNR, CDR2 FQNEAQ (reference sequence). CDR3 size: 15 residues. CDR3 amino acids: CASSSYSQGLYGYTF. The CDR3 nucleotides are TGTGCCAGCAGCTCCTACTCACAGGGTCTTTATGGCTACACCTTC. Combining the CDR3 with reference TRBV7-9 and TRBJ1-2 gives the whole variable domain DTGVSQNPRHKITKRGQNVTFRCDPISEHNRLYWYRQTLGQGPEFLTYFQNEAQLEKSRLLSDRFSAERPKGSFSTLEIQRTEQGDSAMYLCASSSYSQGLYGYTFGSGTRLTVV.

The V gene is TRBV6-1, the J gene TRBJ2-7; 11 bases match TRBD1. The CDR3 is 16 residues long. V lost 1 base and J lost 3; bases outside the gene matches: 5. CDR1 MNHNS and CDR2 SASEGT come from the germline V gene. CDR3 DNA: TGTGCCAGCAGTGAAGAGGCCGGGACAGGGGGCTACGAGCAGTACTTC. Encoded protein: CASSEEAGTGGYEQYF.

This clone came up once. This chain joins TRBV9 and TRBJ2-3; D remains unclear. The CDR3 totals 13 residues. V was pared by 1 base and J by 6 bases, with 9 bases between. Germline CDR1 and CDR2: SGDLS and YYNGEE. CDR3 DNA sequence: TGTGCCAGCAGCGTATCGTCCCCTGATACGCAGTATTTT. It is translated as CASSVSSPDTQYF.

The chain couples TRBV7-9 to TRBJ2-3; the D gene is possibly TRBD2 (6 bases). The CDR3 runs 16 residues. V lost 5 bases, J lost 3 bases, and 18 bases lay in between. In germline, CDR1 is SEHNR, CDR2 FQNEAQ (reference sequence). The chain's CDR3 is CASSVSGAGRTDTQYF. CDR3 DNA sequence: TGTGCCAGCAGCGTTAGCGGTGCGGGTAGAACAGATACGCAGTATTTT.

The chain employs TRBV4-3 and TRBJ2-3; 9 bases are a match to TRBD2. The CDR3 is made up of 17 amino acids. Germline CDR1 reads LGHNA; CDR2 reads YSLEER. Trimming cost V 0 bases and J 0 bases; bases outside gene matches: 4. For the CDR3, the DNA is TGCGCCAGCAGCCAAGATTCAGCGGGAGGCAGCACAGATACGCAGTATTTT. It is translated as CASSQDSAGGSTDTQYF.